The 3 T cell receptor beta chains below were found in one sample sequenced in a study of shared clonotypes between healthy human individuals. Generated by immunoSEQ multiplex PCR, the TCRdb table keeps only in-frame clones and is missing some. The profile shows roughly 530,000 clones, about 96% of them singletons. Sequencing used naive CD4+ T cells sorted from blood. Subset noted: CD45RA+ positively selected. The origin of the receptors is a woman between 25 and 40 years old in good health.

V gene TRBV9 combines with J gene TRBJ2-1; 9 bases are shared with TRBD2. There are 13 residues in the CDR3. J lost 8 bases, V lost 2 bases, and 2 bases had no gene match. Per the germline V gene, CDR1 is SGDLS and CDR2 is YYNGEE. The CDR3 DNA follows: TGTGCCAGCAGCGTTAGCGGGAGTTATGAGCAGTTCTTC. Translated, it gives CASSVSGSYEQFF.

V usage is TRBV7-6 and J usage is TRBJ2-1, with 7 bases lining up with TRBD2. The CDR3 consists of 16 residues. The germline CDR1 and CDR2 sequences are SGHVS and FNYEAQ. V gave up 6 bases and J gave up 2 bases; unmatched junction bases: 10. The CDR3 spells CASSYSREYAYNEQFF. The CDR3 DNA sequence: TGTGCCAGCAGTTATTCGCGGGAGTACGCCTACAATGAGCAGTTCTTC.

The chain uses TRBV27 and TRBJ1-2, with D uncertain. CDR1 and CDR2 (germline): MNHEY, SMNVEV (reference sequence). V gave up 6 bases and J gave up 8 bases, with 16 bases separating them. CDR3 length: 13 residues. Here the CDR3 DNA reads TGTGCCAGCAGCTCCATCCGGCAGGCGGGCTACACCTTC. Its translation is CASSSIRQAGYTF.